The clone carrying this T cell receptor beta chain was counted between two and nine times. Antigen unknown. Arm-PCR with iRepertoire HTBI primers amplified the CDR3 regions for these TCR beta libraries. From the multiplex PCR reads, TCRdb called clonotypes with MiXCR, one entry per CDR3 protein. The data contain about 360,000 distinct CDR3 sequences, around 15% of them singletons. This sample was taken from a study of regulatory T cells in long-lasting Graves disease. General study points: Limited sample numbers may have lowered accuracy. Newly diagnosed Graves' patients exceeded persistent ones in TCR diversity.

This sample's time point: newly diagnosed GD, antithyroid drugs for less than 3 months. Extracted RNA from PBMCs served as the source of the TCR library. CDR3 length: 16 residues. Germline CDR1 SGHRS, CDR2 YFSETQ. J lost 4 bases, V lost 0 bases, and 5 bases had no gene match. These data were also reused for a study on T cells in Graves' hyperthyroidism and ophthalmopathy. From that second work: Each diagnosis drew on symptoms, thyroxine, TRAb, thyroid ultrasound and orbital computed tomography findings. Blood shared most expanded thyroid clonotypes above 0.001.

The sample was peripheral blood mononuclear cells (PBMCs), taken at new diagnosis, from a patient treated with antithyroid drugs. This sequence originates from a woman aged 18-30 years with Graves disease. V usage is TRBV5-1 and J usage is TRBJ1-1; 11 positions match TRBD1. This CDR3 reads CASSLAGQGATTEAFF. The CDR3 bases are TGCGCCAGCAGCTTGGCCGGACAGGGGGCGACCACTGAAGCTTTCTTT.